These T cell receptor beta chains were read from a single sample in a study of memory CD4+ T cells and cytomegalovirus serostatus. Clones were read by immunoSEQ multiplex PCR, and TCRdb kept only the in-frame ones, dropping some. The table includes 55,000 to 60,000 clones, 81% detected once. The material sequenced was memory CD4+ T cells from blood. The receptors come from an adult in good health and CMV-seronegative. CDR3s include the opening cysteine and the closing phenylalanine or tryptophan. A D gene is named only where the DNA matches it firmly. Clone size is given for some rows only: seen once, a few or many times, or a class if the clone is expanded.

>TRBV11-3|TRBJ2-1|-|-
TGTGCCAGCACTATAGCGGCCTACAATGAGCAGTTCTTC
CASTIAAYNEQFF
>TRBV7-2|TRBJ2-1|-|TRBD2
TGTGCCAGCAGCTCTAAGACTAGCGGGAGGCCGGGTGAGCAGTTCTTC
CASSSKTSGRPGEQFF
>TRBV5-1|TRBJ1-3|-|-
TGCGCCAGCAGCCTCGGGACAACTGGAAACACCATATATTTT
CASSLGTTGNTIYF
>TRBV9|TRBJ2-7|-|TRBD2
TGTGCCAGCAGCGTAGATTTAAATAGCGGGAGCTACGAGCAGTACTTC
CASSVDLNSGSYEQYF
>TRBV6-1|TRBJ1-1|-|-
TGTGCCAGCGGCGGCCAGTCCTACACTGAAGCTTTCTTT
CASGGQSYTEAFF
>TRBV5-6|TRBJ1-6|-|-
TGTGCCAGCAGCTCAGGGCTTGGTGAGTCACCCCTCCACTTT
CASSSGLGESPLHF
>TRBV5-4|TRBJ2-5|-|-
TGTGCCAGCAGCTTGCCCAGCAGAGAGACCCAGTACTTC
CASSLPSRETQYF
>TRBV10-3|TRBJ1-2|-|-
TGTGCCATCACCAAAAGCACAGGGCTGAACTATGGCTACACCTTC
CAITKSTGLNYGYTF
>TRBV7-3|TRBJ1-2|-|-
TGTGCCAGCAGCCTACAGGGTAGACCTGCCTACACCTTC
CASSLQGRPAYTF
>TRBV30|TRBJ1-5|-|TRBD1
TGTGCCTGGAGTACACAGGGGATTCAGCCCCAGCATTTT
CAWSTQGIQPQHF
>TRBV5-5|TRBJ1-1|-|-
TGTGCCAGCAGCTTTGGGGACATGAACACTGAAGCTTTCTTT
CASSFGDMNTEAFF
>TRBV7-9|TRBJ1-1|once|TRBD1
TGTGCCAGCAGCGACTCCGGGACAGCGACCCGTAACACTGAAGCTTTCTTT
CASSDSGTATRNTEAFF
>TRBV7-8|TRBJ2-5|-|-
TGTGCCAGCAGCTTACCCCGGCAAGAGACCCAGTACTTC
CASSLPRQETQYF
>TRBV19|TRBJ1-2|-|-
TGTGCCAGTAGTATAGATCGGCGGGATGGCTACACCTTC
CASSIDRRDGYTF
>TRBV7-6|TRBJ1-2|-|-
TGTGCCAGCAGCGCGACAGCTTATGGCTACACCTTC
CASSATAYGYTF
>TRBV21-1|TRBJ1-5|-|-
TGTGCCAGCAGCAAGTCCCACCTCAAGACTGAATACAATCAGCCCCAGCATTTT
CASSKSHLKTEYNQPQHF
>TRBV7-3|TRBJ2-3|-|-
TGTGCCAGCGGACAGGGAGGGATGGGGAATACGCAGTATTTT
CASGQGGMGNTQYF
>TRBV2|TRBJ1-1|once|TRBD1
TGTGCCAGCACAGGGACAGGGAAGGGCACTGAAGCTTTCTTT
CASTGTGKGTEAFF
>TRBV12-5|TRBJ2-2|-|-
TGTGCTAGTGGCAGACGGGACGCCGGGCACGGGGAGCTGTTTTTT
CASGRRDAGHGELFF
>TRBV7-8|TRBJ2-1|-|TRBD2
TGTGCCAGCGGCAAGCGGGAGAGCAGCGATGAGCAGTTCTTC
CASGKRESSDEQFF
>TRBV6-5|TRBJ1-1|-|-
TGTGCCAGCAGCCGAGGGGATATGAACACTGAAGCTTTCTTT
CASSRGDMNTEAFF
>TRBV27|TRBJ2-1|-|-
TGTGCCAGCAGCCCTGCGTGGTTTGGGCAGTTCTTC
CASSPAWFGQFF
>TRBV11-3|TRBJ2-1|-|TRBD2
TGTGCCAGCAGCCCACGACTAGCGGGGGACAATGAGCAGTTCTTC
CASSPRLAGDNEQFF
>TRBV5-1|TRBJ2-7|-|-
TGCGCCAGCAGCTTGGGGTGGGTGGACGAGCAGTACTTC
CASSLGWVDEQYF
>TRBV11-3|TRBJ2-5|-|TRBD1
TGTGCCAGCAGCTTGGGGGGGACAGGGATGGAGACCCAGTACTTC
CASSLGGTGMETQYF
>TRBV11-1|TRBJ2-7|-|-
TGTGCCAGCAGCTTCCGGGGATTCGGAGACGAGCAGTACTTC
CASSFRGFGDEQYF
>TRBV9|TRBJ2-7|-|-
TGTGCCAGCAGCCCGCGTGAGGGGAGTAGCTACGAGCAGTACTTC
CASSPREGSSYEQYF
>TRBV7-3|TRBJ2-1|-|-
TGTGCCAGCAGCAGAAGCCTCACTAGTCAGCAGTTCTTC
CASSRSLTSQQFF
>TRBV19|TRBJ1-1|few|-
TGTGCCAGTAGTATGCGGGGTCAGTACACTGAAGCTTTCTTT
CASSMRGQYTEAFF
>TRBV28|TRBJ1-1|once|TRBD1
TGTGCCAGCAGTTTGCTGACCGGGACAGGGAGTGAAGCTTTCTTT
CASSLLTGTGSEAFF
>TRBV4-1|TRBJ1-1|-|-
TGCGCCAGCACTTCAGAAGCGGGGCGAAACACTGAAGCTTTCTTT
CASTSEAGRNTEAFF
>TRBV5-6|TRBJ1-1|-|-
TGTGCCAGCAGCTTCGCCGAGGGGAAAAAAGCTTTCTTT
CASSFAEGKKAFF
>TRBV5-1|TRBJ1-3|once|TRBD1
TGCGCCAGCAGCTCAGGACAGGGCGCGGACACCATATATTTT
CASSSGQGADTIYF
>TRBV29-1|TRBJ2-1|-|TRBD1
TGCAGCGTAGACCTCCGACAGGGCCGTCAATTCGAGCAGTTCTTC
CSVDLRQGRQFEQFF
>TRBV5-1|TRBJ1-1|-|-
TGCGCCAGCAGCTTGACCAACACTGAAGCTTTCTTT
CASSLTNTEAFF
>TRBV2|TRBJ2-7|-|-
TGTGCCAGCACCAAACCATTTCACTACGAGCAGTACTTC
CASTKPFHYEQYF
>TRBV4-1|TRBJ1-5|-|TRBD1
TGCGCCAGCAGCCAAGAGGGCAGGGGGATCCTATATAGCAATCAGCCCCAGCATTTT
CASSQEGRGILYSNQPQHF
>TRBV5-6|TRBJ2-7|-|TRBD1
TGTGCCAGCAGATCCCGGGACAGCTCCTACGAGCAGTACTTC
CASRSRDSSYEQYF
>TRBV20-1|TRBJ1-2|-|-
TGCAGTGCCTCCGGTAACTATGGCTACACCTTC
CSASGNYGYTF
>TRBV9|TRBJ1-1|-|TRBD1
TGTGCCAGCAGCGCGACCATATCCGGGACAGGGACCACTGAAGCTTTCTTT
CASSATISGTGTTEAFF
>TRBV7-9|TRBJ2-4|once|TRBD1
TGTGCCAGCAGCTTAGCGGGGACAGGCCGAAACATTCAGTACTTC
CASSLAGTGRNIQYF
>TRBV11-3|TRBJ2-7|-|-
TGTGCCAGCAGCTTTCTCACGGAGGAGTACGAGCAGTACTTC
CASSFLTEEYEQYF
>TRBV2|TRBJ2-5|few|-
TGTGCCAGCGCCGGTTCACGGGAGACCCAGTACTTC
CASAGSRETQYF
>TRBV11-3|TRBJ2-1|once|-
TGTGCCAGCAGACCCCAAGGAGCCGGCAACAATGAGCAGTTCTTC
CASRPQGAGNNEQFF
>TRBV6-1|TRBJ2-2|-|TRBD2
TGTGCCAGCAACCCCAGCGGGGCGGGCGGGGAGCTGTTTTTT
CASNPSGAGGELFF
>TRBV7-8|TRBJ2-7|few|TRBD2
TGTGCCAGCAGCTTAGCGCGGCCAGGGAGGGACGAGCAGTACTTC
CASSLARPGRDEQYF
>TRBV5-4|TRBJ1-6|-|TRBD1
TGTGCCAGCAGCCTGTTACAGGGGTCAATGCATAATTCACCCCTCCACTTT
CASSLLQGSMHNSPLHF
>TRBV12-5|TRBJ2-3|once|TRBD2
TGTGCTAGTGGTCGAGCGGGAGGGCCAACAGATACGCAGTATTTT
CASGRAGGPTDTQYF